The rows below give T cell receptor beta chains drawn from one sample of a study of blood T cell repertoires in COVID-19. The method was immunoSEQ multiplex PCR; TCRdb's version includes in-frame clones alone and lacks a portion of them. This sample has a few hundred thousand clones, with 75% to 90% found just once. The sample taken for sequencing was PBMCs or T cells enriched from blood (not recorded which). The receptors come from a woman aged 18-29 years who had recovered from COVID-19. CDR3s include the opening cysteine and the closing phenylalanine or tryptophan. A D gene is named only where the DNA matches it firmly. Only some rows state a clone size, as once, few, many or a class for expanded clones.

j_gene,v_gene,d_gene,abundance,CDR3nt,CDR3aa
TRBJ2-7,TRBV4-2,TRBD1,.,TGTGCCAGCAGCCAAGAGGGCGAGACAGGGGGGGACGAGCAGTACTTC,CASSQEGETGGDEQYF
TRBJ1-2,TRBV5-1,TRBD1,.,TGCGCCAGCAGTGGGACAGAAGGCTACACCTTC,CASSGTEGYTF
TRBJ1-1,TRBV5-6,.,.,TGTGCCAGCAGCTTGGCCCCGGGGGGGAACACTGAAGCTTTCTTT,CASSLAPGGNTEAFF
TRBJ2-6,TRBV12-5,.,once,TGTGCTAGTGGTTCCGCTAGGGGGGGCTACTCTGGGGCCAACGTCCTGACTTTC,CASGSARGGYSGANVLTF
TRBJ2-1,TRBV27,TRBD2,.,TGTGCCAGCATTCCAGGGACTAGCGGGGGGGCCGAAAAGTTCTTC,CASIPGTSGGAEKFF
TRBJ1-3,TRBV5-4,TRBD1,.,TGTGCCAGCAGCTGGGACAGGGACCTACCGCTATATTTT,CASSWDRDLPLYF
TRBJ1-1,TRBV7-9,.,.,TGTGCCAGCAGCGCCCAGATGAACACTGAAGCTTTCTTT,CASSAQMNTEAFF
TRBJ1-5,TRBV19,TRBD1,.,TGTGCCAGTGGGCCCACAGGGGTCTCCCATCAGCCCCAGCATTTT,CASGPTGVSHQPQHF
TRBJ2-5,TRBV14,.,.,TGTGCCAGCAGCCAACGATGGAGCCAGGAGACCCAGTACTTC,CASSQRWSQETQYF
TRBJ2-5,TRBV9,TRBD2,.,TGTGCCAGCAGCGTAGACCTAGCGGGGGGGCAAACCCAGTACTTC,CASSVDLAGGQTQYF
TRBJ2-7,TRBV6-5,TRBD1,.,TGTGCCAGCAGTTACTCTTGGACAGGCGAGCAGTACTTC,CASSYSWTGEQYF
TRBJ1-3,TRBV2,TRBD1,.,TGTGCCAGCAGCCCGGGACAGGGGAATTGGGCCTCTGGAAACACCATATATTTT,CASSPGQGNWASGNTIYF
TRBJ2-1,TRBV12-3/TRBV12-4,TRBD2,.,TGTGCCAGCACCCGTAGCGGGCTCAATGAGCAGTTCTTC,CASTRSGLNEQFF
TRBJ2-7,TRBV3-1/TRBV3-2,.,.,TGTGCCAGCAGCCAGTCGGGGGGCGGGGACTACGAGCAGTACTTC,CASSQSGGGDYEQYF
TRBJ2-7,TRBV12-3/TRBV12-4,.,.,TGTGCCAGCAGTCCGCGCCTATACGAGCAGTACTTC,CASSPRLYEQYF
TRBJ2-2,TRBV3-1/TRBV3-2,.,.,TGTGCCAGCAGCCAAGGCGTCATGAACACCGGGGAGCTGTTTTTT,CASSQGVMNTGELFF
TRBJ2-3,TRBV28,TRBD2,once,TGTGCCAGCAGTTTCCCGGAAGAGCGGGGGGCCCCTAGCACAGATACGCAGTATTTT,CASSFPEERGAPSTDTQYF
TRBJ1-1,TRBV19,.,.,TGTGCCAGTACCAGGTTCATGAACACTGAAGCTTTCTTT,CASTRFMNTEAFF
TRBJ1-4,TRBV5-8,.,.,TGTGCCAGCAGCAGAAGGGAGACTAATGAAAAACTGTTTTTT,CASSRRETNEKLFF
TRBJ1-1,TRBV24-1,.,.,TGTGCCACCAGTGATCCTGACGGGGAGAACACTGAAGCTTTCTTT,CATSDPDGENTEAFF
TRBJ1-6,TRBV9,.,.,TGTGCCAGCAGTACCTTAGGGGGCTATAATTCACCCCTCCACTTT,CASSTLGGYNSPLHF
TRBJ2-2,TRBV16,.,.,TGTGCCAGCAGCCAACCCGTTGGGGCTCCTAGGACCGGGGAGCTGTTTTTT,CASSQPVGAPRTGELFF
TRBJ1-1,TRBV5-1,.,few,TGCGCCAGCAGCTTGTTTGGGCCCATGAACACTGAAGCTTTCTTT,CASSLFGPMNTEAFF
TRBJ1-2,TRBV19,.,once,TGTGCCAGTAGTAAGGGGGATGCGGCATTCAGAGGGGGCTACACCTTC,CASSKGDAAFRGGYTF
TRBJ2-7,TRBV5-6,.,.,TGTGCCAGCAGCTGGGGCTACCTCAGGGATTACGAGCAGTACTTC,CASSWGYLRDYEQYF
TRBJ2-7,TRBV5-1,TRBD1,once,TGCGCCAGCAGCTTGGGGGACAGGGCGCGGTACGAGCAGTACTTC,CASSLGDRARYEQYF